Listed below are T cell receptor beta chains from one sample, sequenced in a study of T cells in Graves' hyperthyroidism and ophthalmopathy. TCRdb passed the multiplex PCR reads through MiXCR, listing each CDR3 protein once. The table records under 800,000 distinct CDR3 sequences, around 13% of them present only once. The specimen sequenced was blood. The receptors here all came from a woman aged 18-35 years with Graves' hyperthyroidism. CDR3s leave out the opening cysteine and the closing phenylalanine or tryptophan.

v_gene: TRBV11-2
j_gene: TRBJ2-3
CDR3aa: ASSSSGRARSDTQY

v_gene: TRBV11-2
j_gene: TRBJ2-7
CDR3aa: ASSLYALDEQY

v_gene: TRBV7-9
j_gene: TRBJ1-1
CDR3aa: ASSLVEGRGTEAF

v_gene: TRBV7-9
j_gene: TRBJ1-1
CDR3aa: ASSQRRGLTGAF

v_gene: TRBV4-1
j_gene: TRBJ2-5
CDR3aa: ASSQVRGSDRAETQY

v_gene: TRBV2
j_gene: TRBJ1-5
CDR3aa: ASSERAANQPQH

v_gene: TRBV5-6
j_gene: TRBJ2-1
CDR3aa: ASSLVGLAGGSSYNEQF

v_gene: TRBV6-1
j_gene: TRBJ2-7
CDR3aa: ASSEGAGFSNEY

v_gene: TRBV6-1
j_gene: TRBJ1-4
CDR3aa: ASNSPANEKLF

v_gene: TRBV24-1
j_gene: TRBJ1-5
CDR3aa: ATSRGVNQPQH

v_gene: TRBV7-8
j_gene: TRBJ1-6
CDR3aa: ASSVIQGTVSPLH

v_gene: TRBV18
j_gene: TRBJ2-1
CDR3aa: ASSLVGTGGYEQF

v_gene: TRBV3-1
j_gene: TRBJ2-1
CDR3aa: AFQPCGSSSYNEQF

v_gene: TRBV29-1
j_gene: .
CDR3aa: SVGQEYSYEQF

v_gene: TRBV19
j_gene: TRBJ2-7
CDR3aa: ASSIVPGSTYEQY

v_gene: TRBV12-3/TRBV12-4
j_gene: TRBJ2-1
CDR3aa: ASSFLTSGFYNEQF

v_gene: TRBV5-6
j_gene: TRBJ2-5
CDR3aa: ASSSMTGLETQY

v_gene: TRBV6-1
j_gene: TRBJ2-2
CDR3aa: ASDYGELF

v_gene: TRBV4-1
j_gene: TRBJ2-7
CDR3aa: ASSPGAQGYEQY

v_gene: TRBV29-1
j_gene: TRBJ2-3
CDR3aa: SVRSGSTDTQY

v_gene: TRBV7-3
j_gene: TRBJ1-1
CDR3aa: ASSFQADTEAF

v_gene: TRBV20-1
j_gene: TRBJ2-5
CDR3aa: SARLTGAKTQY

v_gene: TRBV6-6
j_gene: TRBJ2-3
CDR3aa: ASSYSRTGPTDTQY

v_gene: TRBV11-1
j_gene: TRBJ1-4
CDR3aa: ASSPGPQLAEKLF

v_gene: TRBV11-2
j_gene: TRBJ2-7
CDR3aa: ASSLHGAGVGFYEQY

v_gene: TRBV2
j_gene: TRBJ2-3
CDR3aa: ASRNGASGSQLTDTQY

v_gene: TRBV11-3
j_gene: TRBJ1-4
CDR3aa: ASSRGPEEKLF

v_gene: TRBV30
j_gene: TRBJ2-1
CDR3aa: AWTSGRAPYNEQF

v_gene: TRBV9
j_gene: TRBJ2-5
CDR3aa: ASSAPGLQETQY

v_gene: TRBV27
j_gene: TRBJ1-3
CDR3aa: ASSSDGGNTIY

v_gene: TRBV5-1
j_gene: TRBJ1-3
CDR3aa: ASSLGPRETSGNTIY

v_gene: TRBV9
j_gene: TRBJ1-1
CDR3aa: ASSATEAF

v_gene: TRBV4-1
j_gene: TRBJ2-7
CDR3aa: ASSQDPFSPEQY

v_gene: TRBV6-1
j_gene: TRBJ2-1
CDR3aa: ASKGDGYYNEQF